This T cell receptor beta chain was found in a study of blood T cell repertoires in COVID-19 (dated by TCRdb to about 2020). For the wider study: Samples covering the acute and convalescent phases of COVID-19 were provided by collaborators in the United States, Italy and Spain. The sample metadata nearly always contained a de-identified subject ID, COVID-19 status, age in years and sex. The prospective study material was composed of cDNA or gDNA derived from T cells, B-cell-depleted T cells, or PBMCs. A freely available public database, intended as a resource for researchers studying the immune response to SARS-CoV-2, is where the repertoires were released. Where available, HLA class I and class II types were taken from metadata supplied by the sample provider and were not determined by assay-based typing. Subjects who had been exposed to COVID-19, were actively infected with it, or had recovered from it provided the deeply sampled blood TCRbeta repertoires that made up the dataset. Samples were obtained from the ongoing ImmuneRACE study (first 160 participants) and from over 1,000 subjects provided by 6 global collaborators.

Remarks on this clone: Its antigen specificity is not known. One base away there is no much larger clone; base qualities are not given.

TCRbeta CDR3 regions were amplified from genomic DNA by means of the immunoSEQ Assay, a bias-controlled multiplex PCR. The study's processing was this. The number of nucleated cells in each sample was estimated from the amplification of reference gene primers within the assay. To quantify the absolute abundance of each unique TCRbeta CDR3 rearrangement, sequence reads were collapsed and filtered. For each sample, productive Simpson clonality was calculated by taking the square root of Simpson's diversity index across productive rearrangements. Here the immuneACCESS table is served through TCRdb, limited to in-frame sequences with V and J called. Missing clones are a known gap in these copies; in checked studies unresolved V genes cover under half, and the rest lacks a known reason. V, J and clone size derive from that table, while D and trimming were established from the DNA sequence. The sample data list about 250,000 clones, and around 83% of these were observed just once. About 9.6% of the sample is taken by the ten largest.

The CDR3 holds 17 amino acids from the cysteine to the phenylalanine. CDR3 DNA is the only sequence kept; it has 51 bases, read in frame from the first base. The germline V gene (reference sequence) provides CDR1 LNHDA and CDR2 SQIVND. V loses 6 bases at its end and J loses 1 base; junction bases beyond the gene matches: 9. Results the study describes overall, beyond this receptor: How much clinical and demographic metadata was included differed by source and by participant, and the metadata was provided uncurated.

Each collaborating institution followed its own protocols to collect whole blood in K2EDTA tubes. Collaborator samples were shipped for TCRbeta analysis as frozen whole blood, isolated PBMCs, or DNA extracted from either sample type. Specimen: peripheral blood. The chain is assembled from TRBV19 and TRBJ2-2; 9 junctional bases match TRBD1. This clonotype was obtained from a man older than 75 with acute or convalescent COVID-19. The DNA sequence follows: TGTGCCAGTAGCACCTACGCGGGACAGGGGAACACCGGGGAGCTGTTTTTT. This translates into CASSTYAGQGNTGELFF.